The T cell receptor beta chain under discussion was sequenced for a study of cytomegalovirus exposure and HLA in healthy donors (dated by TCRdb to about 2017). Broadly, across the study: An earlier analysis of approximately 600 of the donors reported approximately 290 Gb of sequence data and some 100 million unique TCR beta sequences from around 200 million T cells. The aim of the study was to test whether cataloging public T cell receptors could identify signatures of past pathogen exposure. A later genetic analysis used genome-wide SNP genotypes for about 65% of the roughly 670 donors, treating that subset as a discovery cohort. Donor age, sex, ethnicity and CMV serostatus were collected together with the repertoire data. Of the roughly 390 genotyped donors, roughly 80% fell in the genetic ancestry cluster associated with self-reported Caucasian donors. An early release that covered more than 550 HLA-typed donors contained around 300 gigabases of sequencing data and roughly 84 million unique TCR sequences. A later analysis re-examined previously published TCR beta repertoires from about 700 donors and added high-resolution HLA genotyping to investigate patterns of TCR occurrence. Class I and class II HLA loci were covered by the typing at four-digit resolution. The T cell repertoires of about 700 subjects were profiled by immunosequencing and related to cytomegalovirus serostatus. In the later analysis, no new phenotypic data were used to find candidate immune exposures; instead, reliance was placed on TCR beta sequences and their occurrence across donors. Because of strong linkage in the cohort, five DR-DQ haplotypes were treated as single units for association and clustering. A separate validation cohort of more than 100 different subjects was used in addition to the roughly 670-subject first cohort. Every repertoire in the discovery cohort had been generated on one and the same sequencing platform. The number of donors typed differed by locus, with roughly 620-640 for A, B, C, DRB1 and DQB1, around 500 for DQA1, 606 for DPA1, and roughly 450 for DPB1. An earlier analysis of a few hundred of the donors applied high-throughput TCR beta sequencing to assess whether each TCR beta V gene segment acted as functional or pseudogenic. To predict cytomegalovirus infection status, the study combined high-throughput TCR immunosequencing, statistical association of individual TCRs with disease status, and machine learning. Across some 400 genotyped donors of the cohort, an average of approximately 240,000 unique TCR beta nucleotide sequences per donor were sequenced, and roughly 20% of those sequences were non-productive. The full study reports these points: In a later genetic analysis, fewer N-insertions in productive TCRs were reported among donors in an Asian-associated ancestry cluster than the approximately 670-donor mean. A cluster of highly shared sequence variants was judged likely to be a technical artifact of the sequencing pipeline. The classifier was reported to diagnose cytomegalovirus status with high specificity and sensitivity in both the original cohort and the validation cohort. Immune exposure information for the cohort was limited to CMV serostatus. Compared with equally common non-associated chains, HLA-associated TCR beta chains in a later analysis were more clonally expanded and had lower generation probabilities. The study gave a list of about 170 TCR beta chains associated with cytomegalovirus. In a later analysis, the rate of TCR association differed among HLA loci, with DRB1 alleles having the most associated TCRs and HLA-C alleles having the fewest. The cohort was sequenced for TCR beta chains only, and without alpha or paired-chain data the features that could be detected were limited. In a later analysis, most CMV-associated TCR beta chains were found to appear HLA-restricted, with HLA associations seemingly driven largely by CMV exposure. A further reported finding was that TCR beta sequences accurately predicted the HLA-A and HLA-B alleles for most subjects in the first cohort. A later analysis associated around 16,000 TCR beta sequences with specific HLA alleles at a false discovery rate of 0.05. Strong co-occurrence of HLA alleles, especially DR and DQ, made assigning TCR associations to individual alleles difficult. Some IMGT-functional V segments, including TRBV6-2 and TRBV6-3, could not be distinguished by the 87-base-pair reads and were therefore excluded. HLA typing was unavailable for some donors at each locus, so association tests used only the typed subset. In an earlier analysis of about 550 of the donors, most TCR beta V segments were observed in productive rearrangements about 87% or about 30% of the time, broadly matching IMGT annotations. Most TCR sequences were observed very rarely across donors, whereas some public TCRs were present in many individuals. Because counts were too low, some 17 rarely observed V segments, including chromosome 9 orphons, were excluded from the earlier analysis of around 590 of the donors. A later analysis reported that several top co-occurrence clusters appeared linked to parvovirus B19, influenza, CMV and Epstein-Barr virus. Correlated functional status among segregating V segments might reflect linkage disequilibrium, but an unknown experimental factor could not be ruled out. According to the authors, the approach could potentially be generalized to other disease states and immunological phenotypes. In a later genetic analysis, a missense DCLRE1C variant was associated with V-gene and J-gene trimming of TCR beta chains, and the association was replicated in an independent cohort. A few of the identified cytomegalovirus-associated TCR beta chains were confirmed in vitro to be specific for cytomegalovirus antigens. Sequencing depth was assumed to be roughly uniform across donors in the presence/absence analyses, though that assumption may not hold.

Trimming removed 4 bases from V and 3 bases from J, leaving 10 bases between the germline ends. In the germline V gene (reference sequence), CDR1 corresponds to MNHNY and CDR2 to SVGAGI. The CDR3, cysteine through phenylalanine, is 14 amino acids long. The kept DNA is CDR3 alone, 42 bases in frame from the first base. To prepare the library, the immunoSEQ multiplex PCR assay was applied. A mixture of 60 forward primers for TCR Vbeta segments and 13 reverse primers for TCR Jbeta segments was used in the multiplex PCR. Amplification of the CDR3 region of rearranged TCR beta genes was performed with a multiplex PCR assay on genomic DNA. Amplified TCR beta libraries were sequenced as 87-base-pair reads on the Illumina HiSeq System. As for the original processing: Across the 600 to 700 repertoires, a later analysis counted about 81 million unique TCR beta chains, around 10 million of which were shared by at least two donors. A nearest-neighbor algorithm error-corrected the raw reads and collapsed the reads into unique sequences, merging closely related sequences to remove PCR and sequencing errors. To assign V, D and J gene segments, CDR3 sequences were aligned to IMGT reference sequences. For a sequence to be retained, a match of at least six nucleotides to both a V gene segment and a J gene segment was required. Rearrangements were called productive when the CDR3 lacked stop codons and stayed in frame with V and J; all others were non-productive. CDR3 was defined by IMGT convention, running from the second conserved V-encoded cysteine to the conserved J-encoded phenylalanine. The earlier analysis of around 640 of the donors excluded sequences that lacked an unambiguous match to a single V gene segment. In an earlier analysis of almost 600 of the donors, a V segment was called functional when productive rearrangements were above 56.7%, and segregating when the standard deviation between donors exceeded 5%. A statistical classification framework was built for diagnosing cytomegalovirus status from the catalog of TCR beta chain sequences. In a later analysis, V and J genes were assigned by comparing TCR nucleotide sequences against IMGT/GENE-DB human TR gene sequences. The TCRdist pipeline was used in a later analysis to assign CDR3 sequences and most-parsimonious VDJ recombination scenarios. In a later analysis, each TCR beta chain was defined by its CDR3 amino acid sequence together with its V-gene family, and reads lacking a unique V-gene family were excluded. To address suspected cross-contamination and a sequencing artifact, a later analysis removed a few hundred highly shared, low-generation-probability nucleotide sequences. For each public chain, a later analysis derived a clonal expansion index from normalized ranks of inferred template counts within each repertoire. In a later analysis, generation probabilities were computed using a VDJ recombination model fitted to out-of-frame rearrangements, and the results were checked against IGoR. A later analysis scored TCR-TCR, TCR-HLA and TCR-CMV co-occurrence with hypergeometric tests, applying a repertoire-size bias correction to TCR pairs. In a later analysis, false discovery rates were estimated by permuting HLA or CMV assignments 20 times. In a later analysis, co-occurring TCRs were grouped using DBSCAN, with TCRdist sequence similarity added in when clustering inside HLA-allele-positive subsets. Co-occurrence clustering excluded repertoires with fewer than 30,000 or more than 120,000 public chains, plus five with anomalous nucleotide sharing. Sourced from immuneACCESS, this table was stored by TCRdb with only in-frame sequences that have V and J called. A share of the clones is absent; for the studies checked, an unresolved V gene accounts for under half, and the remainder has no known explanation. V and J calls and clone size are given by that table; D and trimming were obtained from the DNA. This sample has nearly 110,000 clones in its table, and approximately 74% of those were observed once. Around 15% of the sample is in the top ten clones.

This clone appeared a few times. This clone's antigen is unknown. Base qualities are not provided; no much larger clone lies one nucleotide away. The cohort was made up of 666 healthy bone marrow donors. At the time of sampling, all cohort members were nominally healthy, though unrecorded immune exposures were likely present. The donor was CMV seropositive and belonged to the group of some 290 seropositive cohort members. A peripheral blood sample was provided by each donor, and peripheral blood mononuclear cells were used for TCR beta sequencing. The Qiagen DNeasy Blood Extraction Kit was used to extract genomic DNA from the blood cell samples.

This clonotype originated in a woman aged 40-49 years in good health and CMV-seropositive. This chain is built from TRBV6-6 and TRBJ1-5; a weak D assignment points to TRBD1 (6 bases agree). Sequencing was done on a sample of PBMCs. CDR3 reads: CASSLGANNQPQHF. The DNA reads TGTGCCAGCAGTTTGGGGGCGAACAATCAGCCCCAGCATTTT.